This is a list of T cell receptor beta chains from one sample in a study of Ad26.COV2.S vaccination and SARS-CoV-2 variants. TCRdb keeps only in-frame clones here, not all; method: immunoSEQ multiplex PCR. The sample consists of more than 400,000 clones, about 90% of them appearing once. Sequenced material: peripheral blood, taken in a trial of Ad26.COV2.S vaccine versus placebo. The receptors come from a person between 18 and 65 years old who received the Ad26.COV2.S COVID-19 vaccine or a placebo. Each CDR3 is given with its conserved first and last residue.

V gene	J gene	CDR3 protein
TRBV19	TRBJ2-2	CASSMRLAGAAGELFF
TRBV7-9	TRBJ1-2	CASSAVNYGYTF
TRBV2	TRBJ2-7	CASYYDNLFKPSYEQYF
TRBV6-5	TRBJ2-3	CASSLVIGADTQYF
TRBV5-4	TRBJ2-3	CASSSRTRGGTDTQYF
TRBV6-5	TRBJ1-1	CASSRDGLGTEAFF
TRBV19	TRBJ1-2	CASSAGTGLGYTF
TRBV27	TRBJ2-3	CASSLASGGPHTQYF
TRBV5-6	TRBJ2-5	CASSLMGETQYF
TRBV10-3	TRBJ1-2	CAISESTGGSYGYTF
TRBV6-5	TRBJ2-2	CASSYSKMIGELFF
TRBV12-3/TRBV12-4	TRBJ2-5	CASSRDLKETQYF
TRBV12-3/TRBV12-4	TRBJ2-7	CASRDGTYEQYF
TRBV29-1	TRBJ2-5	CSVNQETQYF
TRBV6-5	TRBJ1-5	CASFPGAYSNQPQHF
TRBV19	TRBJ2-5	CASSTTTGGYAETQYF
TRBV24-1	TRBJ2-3	CATSDTSDGTDTQYF
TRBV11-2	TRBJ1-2	CASSSSLRDPALYGYTF
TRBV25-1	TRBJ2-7	CASSEAGAYEQYF
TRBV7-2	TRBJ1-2	CASSLLDGDYGYTF
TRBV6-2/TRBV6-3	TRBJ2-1	CASSGQANYNEQFF
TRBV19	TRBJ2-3	CASSMPSGGQLTDTQYF
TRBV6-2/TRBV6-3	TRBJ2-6	CASSPQPGANVLTF
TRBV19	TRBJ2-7	CASSIGTDTYEQYF
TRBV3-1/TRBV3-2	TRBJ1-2	CASSSRDRAFYGYTF
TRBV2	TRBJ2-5	CASRFPRGPSQETQYF
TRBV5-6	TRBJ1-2	CASSLGYGYTF
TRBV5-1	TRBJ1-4	CASSPELDRGNEKLFF
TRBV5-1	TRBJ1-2	CASSPVVLGSNYGYTF
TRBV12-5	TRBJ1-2	CASGLVHGDTNYGYTF